This T cell receptor beta chain was identified during a study of control samples from healthy donors and cancer patients (TCRdb year 2020). The CDR1 and CDR2 encoded by the germline V gene (reference sequence) are LNHDA and SQIVND. Trimming removed 6 bases from V and 4 bases from J, leaving 9 bases between the germline ends. Taken from cysteine to phenylalanine, the CDR3 has 12 residues. Solely the CDR3 DNA is kept, with 36 bases framed from the first base. A word on this clone: This receptor's antigen is unknown. Nothing much larger sits one base from this clone, and base qualities are not available.

Library prep was done by the immunoSEQ multiplex PCR assay. The clones in this table, taken by TCRdb from immuneACCESS, are in-frame only. Not every clone is retained; where verified, under half of the shortfall comes from an unresolved V gene, and the cause of the rest is unknown. Across this sample there are about 130,000 clones, with about 93% seen only once. The biggest ten clones account for under 3% of the sample. The sequenced material came from blood. The sequence was obtained from a man aged 35-49 years in good health. In this chain, TRBV19 is recombined with TRBJ1-1, with the D segment identity uncertain. The DNA sequence is as follows: TGTGCCAGTAGGATCGGAGGCACTGAAGCTTTCTTT. Its protein product is CASRIGGTEAFF.